This T cell receptor beta chain was observed in a study of T cell responses to AZD1222 COVID-19 vaccine. This clone was recorded once. CDR3 size: 11 residues. Germline lookup yields CDR1 DFQATT and CDR2 SNEGSKA (reference sequence). Trimming shortened V by 3 bases and J by 2 bases, and 5 bases separated the two germline ends. Clones were sequenced by immunoSEQ multiplex PCR, and TCRdb holds only the in-frame ones, with some missing. The repertoire consists of approximately 90,000 clones, with roughly nine tenths occurring once and the leading ten covering 5.5% to 8%. This chain joins TRBV20-1 and TRBJ2-7; D call uncertain. This TCR was sampled from an adult in good health. Source: peripheral blood, taken on day 0 of AZD1222 vaccination. The CDR3 DNA reads as TGCAGTGCTAGTCAGCCCTACGAGCAGTACTTC. Encoded protein: CSASQPYEQYF.